This T cell receptor (beta chain) was found in a study of OX40 agonist ivuxolimab in advanced cancers. Sequencing was performed with immunoSEQ multiplex PCR; in TCRdb, only in-frame clones are kept and a portion is missing. The repertoire has 60,000 or so clones, around four fifths of them found once; the top ten carry around 3.4%. The germline gives CDR1 MNHNS, CDR2 SASEGT. Trimming took 2 bases from V and 4 from J, leaving 11 bases between them. The CDR3 is made up of 14 amino acids. The rearrangement uses TRBV6-1 and TRBJ2-5; tentative D call: TRBD1 (7 bases). The starting material was CD4+ or CD8+ T cells sorted from blood, obtained in a trial of the OX40 agonist ivuxolimab. This sequence was found in an adult with an advanced solid tumor such as melanoma, head and neck, liver or kidney cancer. CDR3 DNA: TGTGCCAGCAGTGAATACAGGGGAGGAGAGACCCAGTACTTC. It yields the protein CASSEYRGGETQYF.